Described below is a single T cell receptor beta chain sequence and its context. The antigen it recognizes is unknown. No base quality information exists; no much larger clone differs at one position. This sample is drawn from a study of OX40 agonist ivuxolimab in advanced cancers. General notes on the study: Ivuxolimab was a fully human IgG2 agonistic monoclonal antibody targeting the costimulatory receptor OX40 (CD134). Partial responses occurred in three dose-escalation patients, of whom one had hepatocellular carcinoma and two had cutaneous melanoma. Intravenous ivuxolimab was administered to patients every 2 weeks at six dose levels: 0.01, 0.1, 0.3, 1.5, 3 and 10 mg/kg. The dose-escalation cohort was almost 85% male with a mean age of approximately 60 years, ranging from roughly 20 to 80. The paper reports the monotherapy dose-escalation portion (N of about 47 patients) of the phase I ivuxolimab trial. Of the approximately 50 dose-escalation patients, hepatocellular carcinoma was present in 19, melanoma in roughly 15, renal cell carcinoma in 9 and head and neck cancer in 9. Patients were allowed to have had prior anti-PD-1, anti-PD-L1 or anti-CTLA-4 therapy, and 30% to 40% of the dose-escalation patients had been treated with checkpoint inhibitors. Peripheral TCRbeta sequencing aimed to test whether ivuxolimab altered TCR sequence diversity and caused clonal T-cell expansion.

Here is what the overall study found, with its caveats: On average, CD8+ T cells showed more expanded clones than CD4+ T cells after ivuxolimab. Which antigens the clonally expanded peripheral T cells were specific for was not determined. Low levels of normalized T-cell clonal expansion were also shown by some nonresponding patients. Clonal expansion of both CD4+ and CD8+ blood T cells was observed from baseline to week 6 at doses 0.1 to 3.0 mg/kg. In partial responders in the 0.1-3.0 mg/kg groups, normalized peripheral clonal expansion was found to be among the lowest, especially among CD8+ T cells.

Genomic DNA was isolated from the sorted cells so that the TCRbeta CDR3 region could be sequenced. The immunoSEQ Assay was used to sequence the TCRbeta CDR3 regions. Not all clones reach the TCRdb copy of this immuneACCESS table, which keeps in-frame sequences only. Checked studies attribute under half of the gap to unresolved V genes and leave the rest unexplained. For this sample the table gives around 80,000 clones, of which about four fifths were detected only once. Approximately 2.6% of the sample is taken by the ten largest. The trial excluded patients who had a history of autoimmune disease or who were on systemic immunosuppression. In every dose cohort, peripheral blood was drawn for TCR sequencing at baseline, cycle 4 day 1, and cycle 7 day 1. The samples were taken from a phase I, first-in-human, multicenter, open-label dose-escalation trial of ivuxolimab. Adults with locally advanced or metastatic melanoma, renal cell carcinoma, hepatocellular carcinoma or head and neck squamous cell carcinoma were enrolled in the trial. Before TCR sequencing, CD4+ T cells and CD8+ T cells were sorted from peripheral blood as separate populations.

CDR1 is given as SGHRS and CDR2 as YFSETQ, both from the germline V gene. V is reduced by 6 bases and J by 8 bases, leaving a spacing of 21 bases between them. The CDR3 sequence holds 15 residues, the cysteine and phenylalanine included. Just CDR3 DNA is preserved here, 45 bases in frame from base 1. Sequencing used CD4+ or CD8+ T cells sorted from blood, obtained in a trial of the OX40 agonist ivuxolimab. The chain joins TRBV5-1 to TRBJ1-5; matching of 5 bases hints at TRBD1 as the D gene. The sequence came from an adult with an advanced solid tumor such as melanoma, head and neck, liver or kidney cancer. The DNA reads as follows: TGCGCCAGCACCCCCACGGGGCAGGCATATGAGCCCCAGCATTTT. This yields the protein CASTPTGQAYEPQHF.